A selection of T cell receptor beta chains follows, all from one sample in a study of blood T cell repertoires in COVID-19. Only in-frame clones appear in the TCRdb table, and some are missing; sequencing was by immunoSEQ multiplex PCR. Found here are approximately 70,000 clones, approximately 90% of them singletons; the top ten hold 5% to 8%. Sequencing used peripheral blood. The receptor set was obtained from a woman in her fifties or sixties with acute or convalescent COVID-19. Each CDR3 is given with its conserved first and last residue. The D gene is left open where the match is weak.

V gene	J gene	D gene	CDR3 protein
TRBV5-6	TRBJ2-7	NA	CASSPGGAPYYEQYF
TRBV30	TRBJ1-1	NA	CAWSTRLNTEAFF
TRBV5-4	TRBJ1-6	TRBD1	CASSPMGTAQDNSPLHF
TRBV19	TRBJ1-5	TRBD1	CASSIGGDSFTNQPQHF
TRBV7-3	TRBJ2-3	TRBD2	CASSLQGTKTDTQYF
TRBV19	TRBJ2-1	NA	CASSTAGWHEQFF
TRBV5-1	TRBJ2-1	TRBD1	CASRGTGVDNEQFF
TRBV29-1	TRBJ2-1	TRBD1	CSVKTPWGQGLPEQFF
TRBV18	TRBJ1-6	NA	CASSPMRAANYNSPLHF
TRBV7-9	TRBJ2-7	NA	CASSANRAFSYEQYF
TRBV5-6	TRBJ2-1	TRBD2	CASSWGLAGGNEQFF
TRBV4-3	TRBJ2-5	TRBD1	CASSQGQGVETQYF
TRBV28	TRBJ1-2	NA	CASRLRVVGYTF
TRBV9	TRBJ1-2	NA	CASSHTGNGYTF
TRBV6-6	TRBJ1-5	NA	CASSSGQGNQPQHF
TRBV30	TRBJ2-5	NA	CALTVGLKETQYF
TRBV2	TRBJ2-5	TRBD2	CASSPGLEETQYF
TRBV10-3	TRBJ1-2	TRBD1	CAISEQGVNYGYTF
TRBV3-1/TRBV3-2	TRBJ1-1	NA	CASSLQGSERAFF
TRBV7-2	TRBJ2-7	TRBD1	CASSSGQVAAEQYF
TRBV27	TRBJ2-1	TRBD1	CASSRDRSHEQFF